Following are 31 T cell receptor beta chains from one sample sequenced in a study of T cells in Graves' hyperthyroidism and ophthalmopathy. Researchers took RNA transcripts and amplified the TCR beta CDR3 regions from them. An initial round of RT-PCR targeting the TCR CDR3 relied on the HTBI primer set. TCRdb re-analysed the multiplex PCR reads in MiXCR, keeping a single row per CDR3 protein. Of 500,000 to 650,000 distinct CDR3 sequences in the sample, 17% were seen once. The sequencing input was blood. Receptors were obtained from a woman between 18 and 30 years old with Graves' ophthalmopathy.

There are many counts of this clonotype. In DNA form, the CDR3 reads TGTGCCAGCAGTTTAGACATAACCGGGGAGCTGTTTTTT. This encodes CASSLDITGELFF. The rearrangement joins TRBV12-3 or TRBV12-4 to TRBJ2-2, with D uncertain. V was cut by 1 base and J by 5 bases, with 5 bases left in between. This CDR3 spans 13 amino acids.

Details on this clonotype: An end of the junction differs from the germline gene, which may be a read error. The genes are TRBV25-1 and TRBJ1-3; D not certain. CDR3 length: 12 amino acids. The germline CDR1 and CDR2 sequences are MGHDK and SYGVNS. CDR3 DNA: TGTGCCAGCAGTCTGTTTGGAACCACCATATATTTT. Its translation: CASSLFGTTIYF.

The sample holds many counts of this clonotype. The chain uses TRBV6-2 or TRBV6-3 and TRBJ2-1; TRBD2 might be the D (6 bases). The germline V gene encodes CDR1 MNHEY and CDR2 SVGEGT. The CDR3 loop spans 15 amino acids. With 7 bases removed from V and 6 bases from J, the gap between germline ends came to 19 bases. The CDR3 DNA is TGTGCCAGCACCGGAGGGTTCTCTGACGGCAATGAGCAGTTCTTC. It encodes CASTGGFSDGNEQFF.

This chain joins TRBV20-1 and TRBJ1-2; no reliable D call. Germline CDR1 reads DFQATT; CDR2 reads SNEGSKA (reference sequence). This CDR3 has 15 amino acids. Trimming cost V 0 bases and J 0 bases, with 11 bases left between them. The chain's CDR3 is CSARDLQLPNYGYTF. In nucleotides, the CDR3 is TGCAGTGCTAGAGATCTGCAGCTACCTAACTATGGCTACACCTTC.

V usage is TRBV25-1 and J usage is TRBJ2-3, with TRBD2 matching 8 bases. J gave up 2 bases and V 3 bases, and 13 bases lay outside the gene matches. In germline, CDR1 is MGHDK, CDR2 SYGVNS. The CDR3 length is 18 residues. CDR3 in amino acids: CASSDSTTSETDTDTQYF. In nucleotides, the CDR3 is TGTGCCAGCAGTGACTCCACGACTAGCGAGACAGACACAGATACGCAGTATTTT. Looking up the rest from reference TRBV25-1 and TRBJ2-3 gives the full variable domain: EADIYQTPRYLVIGTGKKITLECSQTMGHDKMYWYQQDPGMELHLIHYSYGVNSTEKGDLSSESTVSRIRTEHFPLTLESARPSHTSQYLCASSDSTTSETDTDTQYFGPGTRLTVL.

The CDR3 DNA reads TGTGCCAGCAGCGTATTGGGGTCTACTAGTCCGCATGAGCAGTTCTTC. It codes for CASSVLGSTSPHEQFF. This rearrangement joins TRBV9 to TRBJ2-1, with D perhaps matching TRBD2 (5 bases). The germline V gene has CDR1 SGDLS and CDR2 YYNGEE. V lost 1 base, J lost 8 bases, and 19 bases lay in between. The CDR3 covers 16 residues.

In the case of this clonotype: The germline gene is not matched at one end of the junction; a read error may be the cause. The chain couples TRBV28 to TRBJ1-5; no firm D call. Germline CDR1 is MDHEN and CDR2 is SYDVKM. This CDR3 has 16 residues. The CDR3 coding sequence is TGTGTCAGCAGTCCCACCCACGGGGAAGGGAATCAGCCCCAGCATTTT. This encodes CVSSPTHGEGNQPQHF.

The chain combines TRBV30 with TRBJ2-5, with TRBD2 identical over 8 bases. Germline V CDR1 and CDR2: GTSNPN, SVGIG (reference sequence). This CDR3 comprises 12 residues. Trimming cost V 7 bases and J 5 bases; bases outside gene matches: 6. CDR3 sequence: CASGGAPETQYF. In nucleotides, the CDR3 is TGTGCCTCCGGGGGGGCCCCCGAGACCCAGTACTTC.

The CDR3 DNA follows: TGTGCCAGCAGCTTAAACGGGAACGCTAATAGGGATACGCAGTATTTT. It translates to CASSLNGNANRDTQYF. The chain couples TRBV7-3 to TRBJ2-3; D perhaps matches TRBD2 (5 bases). Trimming pared 1 base from V and 6 bases from J, leaving 17 bases between. Germline-derived CDR1 and CDR2 are SGHTA and FQGTGA. The CDR3 has 16 amino acids.

This clonotype was seen a handful of times. V usage is TRBV13 and J usage is TRBJ2-1; D tentatively fits TRBD1 or TRBD2 (5 bases each). Per germline, CDR1 PRHDT and CDR2 FYEKMQ (reference sequence). CDR3 length: 15 residues. The ends were cut back, 5 bases at V and 5 bases at J, with 16 bases in the middle. DNA of the CDR3: TGTGCCAGCAGCCTCCCAGAGGGACGTCACAATGAGCAGTTCTTC. It encodes CASSLPEGRHNEQFF.

This clonotype has at least ten counts. The chain uses TRBV28 and TRBJ1-6; perhaps TRBD1 as D (6 bases). CDR3 length: 14 amino acids. Germline V CDR1 and CDR2: MDHEN, SYDVKM. In DNA, the CDR3 is TGTGGATCAGTAGGGACACTGGTAAATTCACCCCTCCACTTT. Translated, it gives CGSVGTLVNSPLHF.

In this sample, this clonotype turned up many times. V is TRBV7-8 and J is TRBJ2-1; weak D call: TRBD1 (6 bases). Germline assignment: CDR1 SGHVS and CDR2 FQNEAQ. Trimming stripped 5 bases from V and 2 bases from J, with 22 bases between. This CDR3 contains 18 residues. DNA for the CDR3: TGTGCCAGCAGCATACAGCCGGTAGGACAGACTACCTACAATGAGCAGTTCTTC. It translates to CASSIQPVGQTTYNEQFF.

This clonotype was detected a few times. V and J are TRBV5-5 and TRBJ1-1; 7 bases fit TRBD1. CDR1 SGHKS and CDR2 YYEKEE come from the germline V gene (reference sequence). The CDR3 contains 14 residues. The trim removed 3 bases at V and 2 bases at J, leaving 4 bases unmatched. CDR3 in DNA: TGTGCCAGCAGCTGGGGGACAGAAAACACTGAAGCTTTCTTT. Residues: CASSWGTENTEAFF.

Comment on this clonotype: With a much larger clone just one base away, this may be a read error. The genes are TRBV13 and TRBJ2-7; no reliable D call. Trimming cost V 5 bases and J 6 bases, with 17 bases left between them. This CDR3 is 14 amino acids long. The germline V gene has CDR1 PRHDT and CDR2 FYEKMQ (reference sequence). The CDR3: CASSEEVYLGEQYF. DNA of the CDR3: TGTGCCAGCAGCGAGGAAGTCTATTTGGGCGAGCAGTACTTC.

Regarding this clonotype: A read error may be the cause here, since a much bigger clone is one base away. The V gene is TRBV24-1, the J gene TRBJ1-2; no clear D gene. The V end lost 3 bases, the J end lost 12 bases, and 10 bases lay between the germline ends. There are 11 residues in the CDR3. Germline V gives CDR1 KGHDR, CDR2 SFDVKD. CDR3 residues: CATSDRYGDTF. The DNA of the CDR3 is TGTGCCACCAGTGATCGGTACGGCGACACCTTC.

This chain links TRBV6-1 with TRBJ2-3; D gene unclear. CDR1 MNHNS and CDR2 SASEGT come from the germline V gene. Deletions cut 5 bases from V and 3 bases from J, with 9 bases between. The CDR3 runs to 13 residues. CDR3 loop: CASSYGRTDTQYF. In DNA form, the CDR3 reads TGTGCCAGCAGTTATGGCCGGACAGATACGCAGTATTTT.

V is TRBV20-1 and J is TRBJ2-3, with 16 bases aligning to TRBD2. The germline gives CDR1 DFQATT, CDR2 SNEGSKA (reference sequence). The V gene end was trimmed by 6 bases and the J gene end by 6 bases; junction bases not matched to a gene: 9. This CDR3 region has 16 residues. The CDR3 here is CSAIGGTSGGADTQYF. The DNA for the CDR3 is TGCAGTGCCATAGGTGGGACTAGCGGGGGGGCGGATACGCAGTATTTT.

At least ten counts were recorded for this clonotype. The rearrangement joins TRBV5-6 to TRBJ1-6; D is unresolved. This CDR3 contains 15 residues. The V end was cut by 1 base, the J end by 6 bases, with 11 bases between. Germline V gene sequence: CDR1 SGHDT, CDR2 YYEEEE. CDR3 sequence (DNA): TGTGCCAGCAGCTTGAGCCAGATGGTTAATTCACCCCTCCACTTT. It is translated as CASSLSQMVNSPLHF. Supplemented by reference TRBV5-6 and TRBJ1-6, the full variable domain reads DAGVTQSPTHLIKTRGQQVTLRCSPKSGHDTVSWYQQALGQGPQFIFQYYEEEERQRGNFPDRFSGHQFPNYSSELNVNALLLGDSALYLCASSLSQMVNSPLHFGNGTRLTVT.

This chain links TRBV5-1 with TRBJ2-3; TRBD2 aligns across 8 bases. CDR1 and CDR2 (germline): SGHRS, YFSETQ. Germline trimming cut 6 bases from V and 2 bases from J; bases unmatched to any gene: 5. This CDR3 comprises 14 residues. The CDR3 is CASTRRGATDTQYF. The CDR3 DNA is TGCGCCAGCACCCGGCGGGGGGCCACAGATACGCAGTATTTT.

This clonotype was seen only a few times. The rearrangement uses TRBV7-2 and TRBJ1-2; D is unclear. V was shortened by 5 bases and J by 4 bases, with 14 bases between the two germline ends. Looked up from germline, CDR1 is SGHTA and CDR2 is FQGNSA. The CDR3 totals 14 residues. As DNA, the CDR3 is TGTGCCAGCAGCACCCTGGACCTGTTCTATGGCTACACCTTC. Encoded protein: CASSTLDLFYGYTF.

This clonotype appeared many times. The gene calls are TRBV18 and TRBJ1-1; D uncertain. Trimming stripped 3 bases from V and 0 bases from J, with 5 bases between. This CDR3 spans 13 amino acids. Germline V gives CDR1 KGHSH, CDR2 LQKENI. CDR3 bases: TGTGCCAGCTCACCCTCATTGAACACTGAAGCTTTCTTT. Translating gives CASSPSLNTEAFF.

This clonotype has a count of ten or more. The chain joins TRBV28 to TRBJ2-7; 9 bases line up with TRBD1. V gave up 5 bases and J gave up 2 bases; unmatched junction bases: 7. The CDR3 has 15 amino acids. Germline-derived CDR1 and CDR2 are MDHEN and SYDVKM. CDR3 amino acids: CASSPGDRVTYEQYF. The CDR3 DNA sequence: TGTGCCAGCAGTCCGGGGGACAGGGTGACCTACGAGCAGTACTTC. Drawing the rest from reference TRBV28 and TRBJ2-7, the complete variable domain is DVKVTQSSRYLVKRTGEKVFLECVQDMDHENMFWYRQDPGLGLRLIYFSYDVKMKEKGDIPEGYSVSREKKERFSLILESASTNQTSMYLCASSPGDRVTYEQYFGPGTRLTVT.

This clonotype was seen at least ten times. The rearrangement uses TRBV9 and TRBJ2-1; 10 bases line up with TRBD2. Looked up from germline, CDR1 is SGDLS and CDR2 is YYNGEE. This CDR3 contains 15 residues. The V and J ends lost 1 base and 5 bases, in that order; junction bases with no gene match: 3. CDR3: CASSVLGLANNEQFF. The CDR3 nucleotides are TGTGCCAGCAGCGTACTGGGACTAGCGAACAATGAGCAGTTCTTC.

This clonotype has ten or more counts. The chain carries TRBV28 and TRBJ1-2; D is undetermined. Trimming pared 7 bases from V and 8 bases from J, leaving 17 bases between. CDR1 is MDHEN and CDR2 is SYDVKM in the germline V gene. CDR3 length: 13 amino acids. CDR3 in DNA: TGTGCCAGCATCAACTGGGTCAGTGGGGGCTACACCTTC. The encoded protein is CASINWVSGGYTF.

In this sample, this clonotype turned up many times. The chain links TRBV19 to TRBJ1-1, with D unresolved. Germline CDR1 and CDR2: LNHDA and SQIVND (reference sequence). V was cut by 2 bases and J by 2 bases, with 9 bases left in between. This CDR3 has 14 amino acids. The CDR3 region has the DNA TGTGCCAGTAGTATACGCCGCGGCAACACTGAAGCTTTCTTT. As protein: CASSIRRGNTEAFF.

This clonotype was seen repeatedly, ten times or more. The rearrangement joins TRBV7-2 to TRBJ1-1; no reliable D call. The CDR3 is made up of 15 amino acids. Trimming cost V 1 base and J 0 bases, with 9 bases left between them. CDR1 and CDR2 (germline): SGHTA, FQGNSA. The CDR3 DNA reads as TGTGCCAGCAGCTTAGGTAGGGTCATGAACACTGAAGCTTTCTTT. Translated, it gives CASSLGRVMNTEAFF.

This clonotype was counted between two and nine times. The chain is built from TRBV30 and TRBJ2-6, with a weak D call TRBD1 (6 bases). There are 13 residues in the CDR3. Germline-derived CDR1 and CDR2 are GTSNPN and SVGIG (reference sequence). Here the CDR3 DNA reads TGTACCTTGGACAGCTCTGGGGCCAACGTCCTGACTTTC. It translates to CTLDSSGANVLTF.

This clonotype was seen repeatedly, ten times or more. This chain joins TRBV2 and TRBJ2-1, with 9 bases lining up with TRBD1. Germline-derived CDR1 and CDR2 are SNHLY and FYNNEI. This CDR3 is built from 14 residues. Unmatched junction bases numbered 11, after V lost 8 bases and J lost 9 bases. CDR3 sequence (DNA): TGTGCCAGCCAGCAGACAGGGGGTTTACCTGAGCAGTTCTTC. This encodes CASQQTGGLPEQFF.

This clonotype was picked up a small number of times. This sequence joins TRBV6-2 or TRBV6-3 and TRBJ1-1; a possible D gene is TRBD1 (6 bases). The CDR3 is 15 residues long. Germline values: CDR1 MNHEY, CDR2 SVGEGT. V shed 0 bases and J shed 4 bases, with 12 bases lying between them. This CDR3 is CASSYSPPRGTEAFF. DNA of the CDR3: TGTGCCAGCAGTTACTCCCCCCCCAGGGGCACTGAAGCTTTCTTT.

This clonotype was detected ten times or more. The chain combines TRBV13 with TRBJ2-3; 10 bases fit TRBD1. The CDR3 totals 14 residues. V lost 5 bases to trimming and J lost 3 bases; unmatched junction nucleotides: 2. Germline assignment: CDR1 PRHDT and CDR2 FYEKMQ (reference sequence). This CDR3 is CASSQGQGTDTQYF. DNA of the CDR3: TGTGCCAGCAGCCAGGGACAGGGGACAGATACGCAGTATTTT.

This clonotype was counted between two and nine times. This chain joins TRBV5-8 and TRBJ1-2; D not resolved. The CDR3 length is 14 residues. The germline gives CDR1 SGHTS, CDR2 YDEGEE. V was pared by 0 bases and J by 6 bases, with 12 bases between. The CDR3 DNA is TGTGCCAGCAGCTTGGGACAAGTAAGGCATGGCTACACCTTC. Its translation: CASSLGQVRHGYTF.